The T cell receptor beta chain under discussion was sequenced for a study of T cell changes during pregnancy in multiple sclerosis. This table comes from immunoSEQ multiplex PCR, and its TCRdb copy is limited to in-frame clones, with some not included. The repertoire has roughly 61,000 clones, 80% to 90% of them found once; the top ten carry 0.89%. V dropped 5 bases and J dropped 4; count of bases not matched to a gene: 6. Per the germline V gene, CDR1 is SGHTA and CDR2 is FQGNSA. The CDR3 loop spans 15 amino acids. Specimen: peripheral blood, collected in the first trimester of pregnancy. The TCR originated in a female donor in good health, enrolled as a control in a pregnancy study. This rearrangement joins TRBV7-2 to TRBJ2-7; 12 nucleotides match TRBD2. This chain's CDR3 is CASSPLAGGGYEQYF. The CDR3 region has the DNA TGTGCCAGCAGCCCACTAGCGGGGGGAGGTTACGAGCAGTACTTC. Together with reference TRBV7-2 and TRBJ2-7, the CDR3 gives the full variable domain: GAGVSQSPSNKVTEKGKDVELRCDPISGHTALYWYRQSLGQGLEFLIYFQGNSAPDKSGLPSDRFSAERTGGSVSTLTIQRTQQEDSAVYLCASSPLAGGGYEQYFGPGTRLTVT.